This is a list of T cell receptor beta chains from one sample in a study of PD-L1 blockade in urothelial cancer. Measured with immunoSEQ multiplex PCR; TCRdb has only the in-frame clones, and not every one. The sample holds about 48,000 clones, around 80% seen once. The sequencing here drew on PBMCs, taken around atezolizumab (anti-PD-L1) treatment. The receptors originated from a man aged 65 to 79 with urothelial cancer. The CDR3 runs from the conserved cysteine through the conserved F or W. The D gene is left open where the match is weak. Part of the rows lack a size; the others show once, few, many or a class for expanded clones.

j_gene | abundance | v_gene | d_gene | CDR3nt | CDR3aa
TRBJ1-1 | . | TRBV19 | . | TGTGCCAGTAGTATACGCCTCCGGGGGGGGCTGAACACTGAAGCTTTCTTT | CASSIRLRGGLNTEAFF
TRBJ1-1 | . | TRBV19 | . | TGTGCCAGTAGTATGGACGAATTGGGGGGAGTGGGCACTGAAGCTTTCTTT | CASSMDELGGVGTEAFF
TRBJ2-3 | . | TRBV5-1 | . | TGCGCCAGCAGCTTGCAGATAGGAGCAGATACGCAGTATTTT | CASSLQIGADTQYF
TRBJ1-1 | few | TRBV5-1 | TRBD1 | TGCGCCAGCAGCTTCAGACAGGGGAACACTGAAGCTTTCTTT | CASSFRQGNTEAFF
TRBJ2-5 | . | TRBV7-9 | TRBD2 | TGTGCCAGCAGCTTCCTATCGGGAGGGGGGGAGACCCAGTACTTC | CASSFLSGGGETQYF
TRBJ2-3 | . | TRBV2 | . | TGTGCCAGCGGTCGGGGCAGGGGAGGGGATACGCAGTATTTT | CASGRGRGGDTQYF
TRBJ1-1 | . | TRBV6-5 | . | TGTGCCAGCAGTTATGGACGGGAGAACACTGAAGCTTTCTTT | CASSYGRENTEAFF
TRBJ2-5 | . | TRBV5-1 | TRBD1 | TGCGCCAGCAGCTTAGGCGGACAGGCTCAAGAGACCCAGTACTTC | CASSLGGQAQETQYF
TRBJ2-3 | . | TRBV30 | . | TGTGCCTGGAGTCTAGACGACACAGATACGCAGTATTTT | CAWSLDDTDTQYF
TRBJ2-7 | few | TRBV15 | TRBD2 | TGTGCCACCAGCAGCGGACTAGCAGGCGAGCAGTACTTC | CATSSGLAGEQYF
TRBJ1-2 | . | TRBV30 | . | TGTGCCTGGAGTATAGCCCTGGGTCCGAATACCTATGGCTACACCTTC | CAWSIALGPNTYGYTF
TRBJ2-1 | . | TRBV5-1 | TRBD2 | TGCGCCAGCAGCTCCACCGTAGCGGGAGGGCCCTGGAATGAGCAGTTCTTC | CASSSTVAGGPWNEQFF
TRBJ2-2 | . | TRBV5-6 | TRBD1 | TGTGCCAGCAGCTTAAGACAGGGGGCAAGCACCGGGGAGCTGTTTTTT | CASSLRQGASTGELFF
TRBJ1-1 | . | TRBV5-6 | . | TGTGCCAGCAGCTTGTTCACGGGTCCTGAAGCTTTCTTT | CASSLFTGPEAFF
TRBJ2-5 | . | TRBV5-1 | . | TGCGCCAGCAGCTTGGCCGACACCCAAGAGACCCAGTACTTC | CASSLADTQETQYF
TRBJ2-7 | . | TRBV6-1 | TRBD1 | TGTGCCAGCAGTGGAACCGGGACAGGGGCCTACGAGCAGTACTTC | CASSGTGTGAYEQYF
TRBJ2-7 | . | TRBV13 | . | TGTGCCAGCAGCTTAGAATCGAGGGGGTATTCCTACGAGCAGTACTTC | CASSLESRGYSYEQYF
TRBJ1-3 | once | TRBV28 | . | TGTGCCAGCAGTTTATCCGGTTATGGAAACACCATATATTTT | CASSLSGYGNTIYF
TRBJ2-1 | . | TRBV5-1 | TRBD2 | TGCGCCAGCAGCTTGGCGCCTAGCGGGACGGGGAACAATGAGCAGTTCTTC | CASSLAPSGTGNNEQFF
TRBJ2-2 | . | TRBV7-2 | TRBD2 | TGTGCCAGCAGCTCCCCGGGTAGCGGGAGGGTTCTGGGGGAGCTGTTTTTT | CASSSPGSGRVLGELFF
TRBJ2-5 | . | TRBV5-1 | . | TGCGCCAGCAGCTCCCGAGGGGGAAATCAAGAGACCCAGTACTTC | CASSSRGGNQETQYF
TRBJ2-2 | . | TRBV7-9 | . | TGTGCCAGCAGCCCTGGGTCGACAGCCGGGGAGCTGTTTTTT | CASSPGSTAGELFF
TRBJ2-2 | . | TRBV9 | TRBD1 | TGTGCCAGCAGCGTAGCTGGGACAGTCACCGGGGAGCTGTTTTTT | CASSVAGTVTGELFF
TRBJ2-3 | once | TRBV28 | . | TGTGCCAGCAGTTCTAACGTTGGGGGGGCTAGCACAGATACGCAGTATTTT | CASSSNVGGASTDTQYF
TRBJ2-3 | . | TRBV2 | TRBD2 | TGTGCCAGCAATGGACGGGAGGGCGTGGTAAGGTATTTT | CASNGREGVVRYF
TRBJ2-3 | . | TRBV5-1 | TRBD2 | TGCGCCAGCAGCTTGGGGACGGGAGGGCGGTCAGATACGCAGTATTTT | CASSLGTGGRSDTQYF
TRBJ2-5 | . | TRBV19 | TRBD2 | TGTGCCAGTAGTGTGGGACTAGCGGGAGCCGAGACCCAGTACTTC | CASSVGLAGAETQYF
TRBJ1-5 | . | TRBV7-9 | TRBD1 | TGTGCCAGCAGCTTAGTTACTCGGACAGGGGAGGCCACCAATCAGCCCCAGCATTTT | CASSLVTRTGEATNQPQHF
TRBJ2-7 | . | TRBV5-4 | . | TGTGCCAGCAGCCCGGGCCGGAGGGGATCTGCTCTGGGGGAGCAGTACTTC | CASSPGRRGSALGEQYF
TRBJ2-2 | few | TRBV6-4 | TRBD1 | TGTGCCAGCAAACCCTCTGGACAGGGGAACACCGGGGAGCTGTTTTTT | CASKPSGQGNTGELFF
TRBJ2-2 | . | TRBV11-2 | . | TGTGCCAGCAGCTTAGACAGGGGTTGGGGGAACACCGGGGAGCTGTTTTTT | CASSLDRGWGNTGELFF
TRBJ2-1 | . | TRBV19 | TRBD2 | TGTGCCAGTAGTGCCTCCGGGACTAGCTGGAGCTCCTACAATGAGCAGTTCTTC | CASSASGTSWSSYNEQFF
TRBJ2-7 | . | TRBV2 | TRBD2 | TGTGCCAGCAGTGAAACCCCCGGGACTAGCGGGAGAAGGGAGCAGTACTTC | CASSETPGTSGRREQYF
TRBJ1-5 | . | TRBV19 | TRBD1 | TGTGCCAGTGATCACCGGGACAGGGGATTTCAGCCCCAGCATTTT | CASDHRDRGFQPQHF
TRBJ2-3 | . | TRBV5-4 | . | TGTGCCAGCAGTCTCGTCCAGGGAGATACGCAGTATTTT | CASSLVQGDTQYF
TRBJ2-3 | . | TRBV25-1 | TRBD1 | TGTGCCAGCAGTAAAATCCGGACAGGGCCCGGGGATACGCAGTATTTT | CASSKIRTGPGDTQYF
TRBJ2-5 | . | TRBV18 | . | TGTGCCAGCTCACCACCATCCGGTAGTCCATCGATAAGGACCCAGTACTTC | CASSPPSGSPSIRTQYF
TRBJ2-7 | . | TRBV27 | TRBD2 | TGTGCCACGAGCGGGAGCTCCTACGAGCAGTACTTC | CATSGSSYEQYF
TRBJ2-2 | . | TRBV5-6 | . | TGTGCCAGCAGCTTGACAGTTAACACCGGGGAGCTGTTTTTT | CASSLTVNTGELFF
TRBJ2-3 | . | TRBV11-3 | TRBD2 | TGTGCCAGCAGTCCTAGCGGGAGGCCGACAGATACGCAGTATTTT | CASSPSGRPTDTQYF
TRBJ1-1 | few | TRBV5-1 | . | TGCGCCAGCAGCTTAGGACAGCAAGCTGAAGCTTTCTTT | CASSLGQQAEAFF
TRBJ2-2 | . | TRBV6-5 | . | TGTGCCAGCAGTGCCTCCGGCACCGGGGAGCTGTTTTTT | CASSASGTGELFF